This record looks at one TCR beta chain sequence and its context. Its antigen is still unknown. No much larger clone exists at a distance of one base, and base qualities are not known. These data belong to a study of OX40 agonist ivuxolimab in advanced cancers. Turning to the overall study: Ivuxolimab was a fully human IgG2 agonistic monoclonal antibody targeting the costimulatory receptor OX40 (CD134). Patients were allowed to have had prior anti-PD-1, anti-PD-L1 or anti-CTLA-4 therapy, and around 40% of the dose-escalation patients had previously received checkpoint inhibitors. Partial responses occurred in three dose-escalation patients: two with cutaneous melanoma and one with hepatocellular carcinoma. Intravenous ivuxolimab was administered to patients every 2 weeks at six dose levels: 0.01, 0.1, 0.3, 1.5, 3 and 10 mg/kg. In the dose-escalation cohort, nearly 85% of patients were male, and the mean age was roughly 60 years with a range of roughly 20 to 79. Of the 50 to 55 dose-escalation patients, hepatocellular carcinoma was present in about 20, melanoma in roughly 15, renal cell carcinoma in 9 and head and neck cancer in 9. The paper covers the monotherapy dose-escalation part of the phase I ivuxolimab trial, which included N ≈ 50 patients. Peripheral TCRbeta sequencing aimed to test whether ivuxolimab altered TCR sequence diversity and caused clonal T-cell expansion.

For sequencing of the TCRbeta CDR3 region, genomic DNA was extracted from the sorted cells. The immunoSEQ Assay was used for sequencing of TCRbeta CDR3 regions. TCRdb took over this immuneACCESS table, retaining in-frame rearrangements with V and J assigned. Such tables are incomplete; in checked studies, under half of the missing clones stem from an unresolved V gene, and the remainder is unexplained. The sample contains approximately 26,000 clones, 83% of them found a single time. The top ten hold around 12% of the sample. From the cysteine up to the phenylalanine, the CDR3 has a length of 16 residues. This entry keeps only the CDR3 DNA: 48 bases, framed from base 1. V is cut back by 1 base and J by 6 bases, with 5 bases in the junction unmatched. The germline V gene gives CDR1 as MDHEN and CDR2 as SYDVKM. Overall study results and their limits: Low levels of normalized T-cell clonal expansion were also seen in some patients who did not respond. At doses from 0.1 to 3.0 mg/kg, clonal expansion was seen in both CD4+ and CD8+ blood T cells between baseline and week 6. The antigen specificity of the peripheral T cells that underwent clonal expansion was not determined. On average, CD8+ T cells showed more expanded clones than CD4+ T cells after ivuxolimab. In the 0.1-3.0 mg/kg groups, partial responders were among the patients with the lowest normalized peripheral clonal expansion, particularly in CD8+ T cells.

The trial excluded patients who had a history of autoimmune disease or were on systemic immunosuppression. Peripheral blood for TCR sequencing was drawn from every dose cohort at baseline, at cycle 4 day 1 and at cycle 7 day 1. The samples were taken from a phase I, first-in-human, multicenter, open-label dose-escalation trial of ivuxolimab. Adults with locally advanced or metastatic melanoma, renal cell carcinoma, hepatocellular carcinoma or head and neck squamous cell carcinoma were enrolled in the trial. Before TCR sequencing, CD4+ T cells and CD8+ T cells from peripheral blood were sorted into separate populations.

The clonotype originates from an adult with an advanced solid tumor such as melanoma, head and neck, liver or kidney cancer. The V and J genes are TRBV28 and TRBJ2-2; 10 of the junction bases match TRBD2. Here the sequenced sample was CD4+ or CD8+ T cells sorted from blood, taken in a trial of the OX40 agonist ivuxolimab. The CDR3 amino acid sequence is: CASSLLELAGAGELFF. The nucleotide sequence is given as TGTGCCAGCAGTTTATTGGAGCTAGCGGGGGCCGGGGAGCTGTTTTTT.